The sequence of this T cell receptor beta chain was determined in a study of T-cell memory formation after mild COVID-19. The CDR3 loop spans 17 amino acids. V was clipped by 0 bases and J by 0 bases, with 12 bases between them. Using its own MiXCR run on the 5' RACE reads, TCRdb lists one record per CDR3 protein. This sample has around 300,000 distinct CDR3 sequences, with approximately 13% found just once. V usage is TRBV12-3 or TRBV12-4 and J usage is TRBJ1-5; D might be TRBD1 (5 bases). Sequenced sample: PBMCs or a T cell subset sorted from them (not recorded which). The clonotype was recovered from a man between 18 and 29 years old who had mild COVID-19 (a few samples of this study predate the infection). Cell type and time point are not known. The CDR3 nucleotides are TGTGCCAGCAGTTTAGCCCGACAGCAGTATAGCAATCAGCCCCAGCATTTT. Residues: CASSLARQQYSNQPQHF.